The rows below give T cell receptor beta chains drawn from one sample of a study of cytomegalovirus exposure and HLA in healthy donors. The assay was immunoSEQ multiplex PCR, and TCRdb's table has in-frame clones only and misses some. The data show approximately 140,000 clones, with about four fifths seen just once and under 4% held by the top ten. The sequencing input was PBMCs. Receptors were obtained from a human donor in good health. Both conserved end residues are part of each CDR3. D genes are given only for firm matches.

V	J	D	CDR3
TRBV5-6	TRBJ2-5	.	CASRIWGGSLQETQYF
TRBV7-9	TRBJ1-3	TRBD1	CSSSLVDRISGNTIYF
TRBV5-4	TRBJ2-5	TRBD1	CASSRRQGGGETQYF
TRBV25-1	TRBJ1-2	.	CASSGGGGGYTF
TRBV7-6	TRBJ2-7	TRBD1	CASSFSFDRAYEQYF
TRBV30	TRBJ1-5	.	CAWSRRRGMLMPQHF
TRBV14	TRBJ1-1	TRBD1	CASSQGDRGFYTEAFF
TRBV10-3	TRBJ2-7	TRBD2	CAISPTSGTYEQYF
TRBV6-4	TRBJ2-1	TRBD1	CASSGGSRGTGGDEQFF
TRBV15	TRBJ2-3	.	CATSRDTGDTQYF
TRBV4-3	TRBJ2-7	TRBD2	CASSQGVAGGFEQYF
TRBV7-9	TRBJ1-1	.	CASSFLSFRGHHMNTEAFF
TRBV30	TRBJ1-2	.	CAWRQGSHYGYTF
TRBV18	TRBJ1-1	.	CASSPFYSGAFF
TRBV28	TRBJ2-1	TRBD2	CASSLWGLAGTLGEQFF
TRBV19	TRBJ2-7	TRBD2	CASSRLAERYEQYF
TRBV12-5	TRBJ1-5	.	CASGLVGGGGQPQHF
TRBV27	TRBJ2-1	TRBD2	CASRLGLAEGMDEQFF
TRBV30	TRBJ1-5	.	CAWSVNGGPNQPQHF
TRBV14	TRBJ1-6	.	CASSPTYSSPLHF
TRBV4-2	TRBJ2-3	.	CASSQAHDSTDTQYF
TRBV27	TRBJ2-3	TRBD1	CASSSKGTGVPDTQYF
TRBV18	TRBJ1-4	.	CASSPSRAEKLFF
TRBV9	TRBJ2-1	TRBD2	CASSVRGVGGDEQFF
TRBV7-9	TRBJ2-3	TRBD2	CASSLAREAGGFTDTQYF
TRBV5-1	TRBJ1-2	TRBD1	CATRDRVDYGYTF
TRBV5-5	TRBJ2-7	.	CASSLAPGSYEQYF
TRBV18	TRBJ2-1	.	CASSPQESSYNEQFF
TRBV4-3	TRBJ2-3	TRBD1	CASSRGGESTDTQYF
TRBV6-5	TRBJ2-7	TRBD1	CATHGTGLYEQYF
TRBV19	TRBJ2-1	.	CASSIVLGANEQFF
TRBV7-9	TRBJ1-2	TRBD1	CASSLAGTGVSYGYTF
TRBV5-1	TRBJ1-1	TRBD1	CASSLAGQGWTEAFF
TRBV29-1	TRBJ1-2	TRBD1	CSVGDRGRDGYTF
TRBV19	TRBJ2-7	.	CASSSQGLTYEQYF
TRBV4-1	TRBJ2-1	TRBD1	CASSQEDRASYNEQFF
TRBV19	TRBJ2-3	TRBD2	CASGFSGSSTDTQYF
TRBV30	TRBJ1-2	.	CAWSVQRVGNYGYPF
TRBV6-5	TRBJ2-1	TRBD2	CASSRSTRGGHEQFF
TRBV14	TRBJ2-4	.	CASSTRYLENIQYF